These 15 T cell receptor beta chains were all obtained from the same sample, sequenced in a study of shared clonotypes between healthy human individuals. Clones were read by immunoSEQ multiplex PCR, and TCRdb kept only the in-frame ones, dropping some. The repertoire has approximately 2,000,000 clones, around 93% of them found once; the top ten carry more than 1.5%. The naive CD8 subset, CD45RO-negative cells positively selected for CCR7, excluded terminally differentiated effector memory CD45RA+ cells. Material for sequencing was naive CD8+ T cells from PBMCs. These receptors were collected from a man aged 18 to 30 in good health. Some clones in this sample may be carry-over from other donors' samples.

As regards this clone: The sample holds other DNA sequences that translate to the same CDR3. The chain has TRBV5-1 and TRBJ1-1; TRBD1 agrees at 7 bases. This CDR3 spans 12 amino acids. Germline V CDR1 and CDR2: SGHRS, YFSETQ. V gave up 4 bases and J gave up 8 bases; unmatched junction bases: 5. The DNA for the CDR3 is TGCGCCAGCAGCCCGACAGGGACCGAAGCTTTCTTT. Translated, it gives CASSPTGTEAFF.

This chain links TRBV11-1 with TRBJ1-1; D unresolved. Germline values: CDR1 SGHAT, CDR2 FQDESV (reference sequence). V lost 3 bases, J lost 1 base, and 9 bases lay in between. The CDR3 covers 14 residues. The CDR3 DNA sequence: TGTGCCAGCAGCTTCGCCGCTTCGAACACTGAAGCTTTCTTT. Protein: CASSFAASNTEAFF.

The CDR3 nucleotides read TGTGCCAGCAGCTTAGCGGGACAGGGATTCCTCAACTATGGCTACACCTTC. Residues: CASSLAGQGFLNYGYTF. V is TRBV7-9 and J is TRBJ1-2; 9 bases line up with TRBD1. Germline values: CDR1 SEHNR, CDR2 FQNEAQ (reference sequence). CDR3 length equals 17 residues. V shed 0 bases and J 2 bases; nucleotides not matched to a gene: 7.

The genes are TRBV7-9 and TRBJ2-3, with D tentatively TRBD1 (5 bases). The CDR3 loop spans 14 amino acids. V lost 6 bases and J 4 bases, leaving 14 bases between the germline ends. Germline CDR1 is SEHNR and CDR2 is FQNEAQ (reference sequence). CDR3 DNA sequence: TGTGCCAGCAGTTCAGTCGGACACTCAGATACGCAGTATTTT. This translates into CASSSVGHSDTQYF.

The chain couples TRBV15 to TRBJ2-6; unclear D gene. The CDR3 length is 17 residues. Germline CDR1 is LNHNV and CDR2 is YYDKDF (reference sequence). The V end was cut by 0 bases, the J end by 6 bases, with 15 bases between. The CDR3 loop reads CATSRDIPSLLANVLTF. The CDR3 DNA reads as TGTGCCACCAGCAGAGATATCCCCAGCTTGTTGGCCAACGTCCTGACTTTC.

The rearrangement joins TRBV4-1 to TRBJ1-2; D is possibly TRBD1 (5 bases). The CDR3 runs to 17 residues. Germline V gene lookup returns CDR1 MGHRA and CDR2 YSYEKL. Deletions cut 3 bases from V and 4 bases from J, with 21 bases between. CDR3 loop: CASSHPGSRVFSYGYTF. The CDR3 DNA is TGCGCCAGCAGCCATCCCGGGTCCAGGGTGTTTTCCTATGGCTACACCTTC.

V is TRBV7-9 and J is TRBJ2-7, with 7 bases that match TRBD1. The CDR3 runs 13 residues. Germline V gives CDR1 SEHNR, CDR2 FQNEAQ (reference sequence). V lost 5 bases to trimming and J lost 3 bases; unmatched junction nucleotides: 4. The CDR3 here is CASSRTGYYEQYF. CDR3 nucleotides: TGTGCCAGCAGCCGGACAGGTTACTACGAGCAGTACTTC.

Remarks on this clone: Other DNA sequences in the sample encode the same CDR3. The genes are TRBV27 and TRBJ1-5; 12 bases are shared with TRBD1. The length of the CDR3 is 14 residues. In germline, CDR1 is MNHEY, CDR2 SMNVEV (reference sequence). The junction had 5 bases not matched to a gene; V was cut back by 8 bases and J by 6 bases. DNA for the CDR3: TGTGCCAGCCGGGACAGGGGGCGGGGTCAGCCCCAGCATTTT. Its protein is CASRDRGRGQPQHF.

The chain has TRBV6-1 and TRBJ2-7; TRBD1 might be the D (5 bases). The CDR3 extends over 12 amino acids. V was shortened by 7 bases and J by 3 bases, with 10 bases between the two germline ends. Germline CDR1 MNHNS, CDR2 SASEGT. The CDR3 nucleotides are TGTGCCAGCACAGACAGACACTACGAGCAGTACTTC. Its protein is CASTDRHYEQYF.

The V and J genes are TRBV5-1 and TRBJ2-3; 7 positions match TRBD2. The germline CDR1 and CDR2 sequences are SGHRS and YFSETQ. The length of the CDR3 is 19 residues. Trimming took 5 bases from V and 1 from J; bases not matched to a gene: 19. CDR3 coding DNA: TGCGCCAGCAGGCTTGGAAATCTAGCCCGGGAGGTACGCACAGATACGCAGTATTTT. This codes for CASRLGNLAREVRTDTQYF.

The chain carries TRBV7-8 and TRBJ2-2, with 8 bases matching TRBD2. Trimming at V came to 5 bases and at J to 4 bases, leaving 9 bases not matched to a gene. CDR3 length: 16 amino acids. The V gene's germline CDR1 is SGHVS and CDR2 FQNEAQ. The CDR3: CASSTPIAGLTGELFF. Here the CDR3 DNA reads TGTGCCAGCAGCACACCTATAGCGGGACTCACCGGGGAGCTGTTTTTT.

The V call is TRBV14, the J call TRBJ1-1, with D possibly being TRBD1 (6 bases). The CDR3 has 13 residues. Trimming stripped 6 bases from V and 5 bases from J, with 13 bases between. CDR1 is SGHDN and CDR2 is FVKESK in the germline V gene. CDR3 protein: CASREGGGTEAFF. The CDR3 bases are TGTGCCAGCAGAGAGGGGGGAGGGACTGAAGCTTTCTTT.

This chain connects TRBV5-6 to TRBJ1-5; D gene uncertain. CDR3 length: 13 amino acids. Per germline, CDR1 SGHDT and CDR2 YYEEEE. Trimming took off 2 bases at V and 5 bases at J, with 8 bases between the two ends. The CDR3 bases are TGTGCCAGCAGCTTCGCGGGCGATCAGCCCCAGCATTTT. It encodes CASSFAGDQPQHF.

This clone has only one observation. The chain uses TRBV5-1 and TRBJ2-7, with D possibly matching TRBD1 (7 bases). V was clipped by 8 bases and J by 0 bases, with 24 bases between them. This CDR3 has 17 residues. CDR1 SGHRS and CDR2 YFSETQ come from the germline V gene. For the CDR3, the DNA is TGCGCCAGTCAATACGGACTAACAGGGGAACCCTCCTACGAGCAGTACTTC. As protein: CASQYGLTGEPSYEQYF.

CDR3 in DNA: TGTGCCAGCTCATTGACAGGGGACCCTTCATCCTCTGGGGCCAACGTCCTGACTTTC. The encoded protein is CASSLTGDPSSSGANVLTF. The chain has TRBV18 and TRBJ2-6; TRBD1 matches 8 bases. The CDR3 length is 19 residues. V trimming: 5 bases; J trimming: 0 bases; junction bases outside the gene matches: 12. CDR1 is KGHSH and CDR2 is LQKENI in the germline V gene.